This entry lists 28 T cell receptor beta chains sequenced from one sample in a study of shared clonotypes between healthy human individuals. Only in-frame clones appear in the TCRdb table, and some are missing; sequencing was by immunoSEQ multiplex PCR. The repertoire holds about half a million clones, with approximately 71% as singletons. The sequencing sample was made of PBMCs. The origin of the receptors is a woman aged 40 to 50 in good health. Some clones in this sample may be carry-over from other donors' samples.

The V gene is TRBV5-4, the J gene TRBJ1-2, with a possible D match to TRBD1 (5 bases). V lost 4 bases and J lost 0, with 10 bases in between. This CDR3 is built from 14 residues. Germline CDR1 SGHNT, CDR2 YYREEE (reference sequence). In DNA form, the CDR3 reads TGTGCCAGCAGCCGGGACGGAGCTAACTATGGCTACACCTTC. Its protein is CASSRDGANYGYTF.

The V and J genes are TRBV10-3 and TRBJ2-2; D assignment may be TRBD1 or TRBD2 (5 bases each). This CDR3 is 16 amino acids long. The germline V gene encodes CDR1 ENHRY and CDR2 SYGVKD. The germline V and J ends were trimmed by 5 bases and 2 bases, with 15 bases remaining between them. The CDR3 coding sequence is TGTGCCATCAGTCGGGACGGCCCCCCAAACACCGGGGAGCTGTTTTTT. The encoded protein is CAISRDGPPNTGELFF.

The chain carries TRBV28 and TRBJ2-2; D is uncertain. CDR1 and CDR2 (germline): MDHEN, SYDVKM. The CDR3 is made up of 16 amino acids. Trimming cost V 1 base and J 1 base, with 10 bases left between them. The CDR3 DNA reads TGTGCCAGCAGTTTATCTTGGACGCAGAACACCGGGGAGCTGTTTTTT. This sequence encodes CASSLSWTQNTGELFF.

The chain joins TRBV5-5 to TRBJ2-5; TRBD1 aligns across 9 bases. The ends lost 4 bases at V and 5 bases at J; junction bases unmatched: 6. The germline V gene has CDR1 SGHKS and CDR2 YYEKEE (reference sequence). The CDR3 loop spans 14 amino acids. The CDR3 loop reads CASSQGDRDETQYF. The DNA of the CDR3 is TGTGCCAGCAGCCAAGGGGACAGGGATGAGACCCAGTACTTC.

This clone was observed a handful of times. The chain joins TRBV7-3 to TRBJ2-1; perhaps TRBD2 as D (5 bases). CDR3 length equals 17 residues. CDR1 and CDR2 from the germline V gene are SGHTA and FQGTGA. V lost 1 base and J lost 0, with 13 bases in between. In DNA, the CDR3 is TGTGCCAGCAGCTTAAAGTACGACGGGAACTCCTACAATGAGCAGTTCTTC. It encodes CASSLKYDGNSYNEQFF.

In this sample, this clone turned up many times. This chain links TRBV19 with TRBJ1-4, with D hard to call. The CDR3 is made up of 14 amino acids. V was pared by 8 bases and J by 10 bases, with 20 bases between. The germline V gene has CDR1 LNHDA and CDR2 SQIVND (reference sequence). The CDR3 protein is CASAARGGFGKLFF. The CDR3 DNA sequence: TGTGCCAGTGCCGCTCGGGGAGGGTTCGGAAAACTGTTTTTT.

The rearrangement uses TRBV9 and TRBJ2-6; D gene unclear. Trimming stripped 3 bases from V and 0 bases from J, with 7 bases between. This CDR3 spans 15 amino acids. Germline CDR1 and CDR2: SGDLS and YYNGEE. The CDR3, as DNA: TGTGCCAGCAGCGCCAGATTCTCTGGGGCCAACGTCCTGACTTTC. This encodes CASSARFSGANVLTF.

The chain recombines TRBV7-2 with TRBJ2-7; 8 bases line up with TRBD1. The CDR3 is made up of 14 amino acids. Per the germline V gene, CDR1 is SGHTA and CDR2 is FQGNSA. V dropped 5 bases and J dropped 5; count of bases not matched to a gene: 8. This CDR3 reads CASSPNRGFDEQYF. As DNA, the CDR3 is TGTGCCAGCAGCCCGAACAGGGGGTTCGACGAGCAGTACTTC. The full variable domain, completed using reference TRBV7-2 and TRBJ2-7, is GAGVSQSPSNKVTEKGKDVELRCDPISGHTALYWYRQSLGQGLEFLIYFQGNSAPDKSGLPSDRFSAERTGGSVSTLTIQRTQQEDSAVYLCASSPNRGFDEQYFGPGTRLTVT.

The chain uses TRBV18 and TRBJ2-7; D might be TRBD1 (6 bases). The CDR3 spans 13 residues. Trimming took 5 bases from V and 2 from J, leaving 10 bases between them. Germline V lookup: CDR1 KGHSH, CDR2 LQKENI. The chain's CDR3 is CASSIEGAYEQYF. Here the CDR3 DNA reads TGTGCCAGCTCAATTGAGGGGGCCTACGAGCAGTACTTC.

V and J are TRBV5-1 and TRBJ2-1; 13 bases are shared with TRBD2. The CDR3 totals 17 residues. Looked up from germline, CDR1 is SGHRS and CDR2 is YFSETQ. The V gene end was trimmed by 0 bases and the J gene end by 10 bases; junction bases not matched to a gene: 10. The CDR3 region is CASSLGPGTSGKGEQFF. For the CDR3, the DNA is TGCGCCAGCAGCTTGGGTCCCGGGACTAGCGGGAAAGGGGAGCAGTTCTTC.

This chain connects TRBV10-3 to TRBJ1-1, with D maybe TRBD1 (5 bases). CDR1 is ENHRY, CDR2 SYGVKD, per germline. The V end was cut by 6 bases, the J end by 1 base, with 9 bases between. This CDR3 is 13 amino acids long. DNA for the CDR3: TGTGCCATCAGGACAGTGGGGAACACTGAAGCTTTCTTT. As protein: CAIRTVGNTEAFF.

The chain couples TRBV30 to TRBJ2-3; D is perhaps TRBD1 (5 bases). Germline CDR1 is GTSNPN and CDR2 is SVGIG (reference sequence). V gave up 2 bases and J gave up 0 bases, with 9 bases separating them. This CDR3 has 14 amino acids. The CDR3 DNA reads as TGTGCCTGGAGTCCCGGACAAAGCACAGATACGCAGTATTTT. Amino acids: CAWSPGQSTDTQYF.

The CDR3 bases are TGTGCCAGCTCTTCAGGGGAGGCAGAGACCCAGTACTTC. Translating it yields CASSSGEAETQYF. This sequence joins TRBV19 and TRBJ2-5; D may match TRBD1 or TRBD2 (6 bases each). Between the trimmed V and J ends, which lost 9 bases and 4 bases, there was a span of 15 bases. This CDR3 has 13 residues. Germline CDR1 reads LNHDA; CDR2 reads SQIVND (reference sequence).

The J gene is TRBJ2-7, the V gene TRBV7-2; D remains ambiguous. The V end lost 1 base, the J end lost 3 bases, and 7 bases lay between the germline ends. The germline V gene has CDR1 SGHTA and CDR2 FQGNSA. This CDR3 is 13 amino acids long. CDR3 in amino acids: CASSLGYYYEQYF. CDR3 sequence (DNA): TGTGCCAGCAGCTTAGGGTACTACTACGAGCAGTACTTC. Full variable domain (missing parts from reference TRBV7-2 and TRBJ2-7): GAGVSQSPSNKVTEKGKDVELRCDPISGHTALYWYRQSLGQGLEFLIYFQGNSAPDKSGLPSDRFSAERTGGSVSTLTIQRTQQEDSAVYLCASSLGYYYEQYFGPGTRLTVT.

The chain employs TRBV4-2 and TRBJ2-7; the D is unclear. Deletions cut 8 bases from V and 4 bases from J, with 18 bases between. There are 14 residues in the CDR3. Germline loops: CDR1 LGHNA, CDR2 YNFKEQ. DNA for the CDR3: TGTGCCAGCCACGTCAAGACCAACTGTTACGAGCAGTACTTC. This encodes CASHVKTNCYEQYF.

The chain couples TRBV27 to TRBJ2-2; 9 bases map to TRBD2. Germline CDR1 MNHEY, CDR2 SMNVEV (reference sequence). The CDR3 runs to 17 residues. J gave up 2 bases and V 3 bases, and 7 bases lay outside the gene matches. The CDR3 loop is CASSLFTSGRNTGELFF. The CDR3, as DNA: TGTGCCAGCAGTTTGTTCACTAGCGGGCGAAACACCGGGGAGCTGTTTTTT.

This clone was recorded a few times. The chain is built from TRBV27 and TRBJ2-5, with 11 bases matching TRBD2. With 6 bases clipped from V and 2 bases from J, the junction kept 5 bases outside the gene matches. The CDR3 length is 15 residues. Germline values: CDR1 MNHEY, CDR2 SMNVEV (reference sequence). CDR3 nucleotides: TGTGCCAGCAGGAGACTAGCGGGAAGACAAGAGACCCAGTACTTC. Translated, it gives CASRRLAGRQETQYF.

CDR3 sequence (DNA): TGTGCCAGCAGCCAGCCCGGGGGTGAGGGGGGGTCCTACGAGCAGTACTTC. Translated, it gives CASSQPGGEGGSYEQYF. This chain uses TRBV7-8 with TRBJ2-7; TRBD2 is a possible D gene (7 bases). Germline values: CDR1 SGHVS, CDR2 FQNEAQ. The length of the CDR3 is 17 residues. V was shortened by 5 bases and J by 1 base, with 21 bases between the two germline ends.

About this clone itself: Other DNA sequences in this specimen translate into the identical CDR3. In DNA form, the CDR3 reads TGCAGCGTCTCATCTGGGGCCAACGTCCTGACTTTC. Encoded protein: CSVSSGANVLTF. The chain joins TRBV29-1 to TRBJ2-6, with D unclear. Looked up from germline, CDR1 is SQVTM and CDR2 is ANQGSEA. The CDR3 runs 12 residues. V was shortened by 6 bases and J by 1 base, with 4 bases between the two germline ends.

The chain has TRBV28 and TRBJ1-2, with a weak D call TRBD1 (5 bases). The CDR3 consists of 15 residues. Trimming took 7 bases from V and 2 from J, leaving 17 bases between them. Germline CDR1 is MDHEN and CDR2 is SYDVKM. CDR3 bases: TGTGCCAGCAACTCAATGGGGCAGGGAAACTATGGCTACACCTTC. Amino acid sequence: CASNSMGQGNYGYTF.

This clone was recorded once. This rearrangement joins TRBV11-2 to TRBJ2-7, with D maybe TRBD2 (6 bases). Germline assignment: CDR1 SGHAT and CDR2 FQNNGV. Trimming pared 2 bases from V and 6 bases from J, leaving 14 bases between. This CDR3 has 14 residues. As DNA, the CDR3 is TGTGCCAGCAGCTTAAATACGGGAGTGGGCGAGCAGTACTTC. Translated: CASSLNTGVGEQYF. The full variable domain, completed using reference TRBV11-2 and TRBJ2-7, is EAGVAQSPRYKIIEKRQSVAFWCNPISGHATLYWYQQILGQGPKLLIQFQNNGVVDDSQLPKDRFSAERLKGVDSTLKIQPAKLEDSAVYLCASSLNTGVGEQYFGPGTRLTVT.

The J gene is TRBJ1-1, the V gene TRBV9; D is unclear. In germline, CDR1 is SGDLS, CDR2 YYNGEE. The CDR3 is 14 amino acids. Trimming took off 1 base at V and 1 base at J, with 8 bases between the two ends. Here the CDR3 reads CASSVLGQNTEAFF. The CDR3 region has the DNA TGTGCCAGCAGCGTATTAGGGCAGAACACTGAAGCTTTCTTT.

This clone was detected only a few times. The V call is TRBV19, the J call TRBJ1-5; D unclear. The V gene lost 3 bases and the J gene lost 3 bases, with 9 bases spanning the gap. The germline V gene has CDR1 LNHDA and CDR2 SQIVND (reference sequence). CDR3 length: 14 residues. The CDR3 DNA sequence: TGTGCCAGTAGTATTTCCACCTACAATCAGCCCCAGCATTTT. It specifies CASSISTYNQPQHF.

The chain has TRBV5-1 and TRBJ2-1; the D is unclear. Germline values: CDR1 SGHRS, CDR2 YFSETQ. Trimming pared 0 bases from V and 8 bases from J, leaving 9 bases between. The CDR3 has 13 amino acids. In DNA, the CDR3 is TGCGCCAGCAGCTTGGGGCTAGAGGATGAGCAGTTCTTC. This encodes CASSLGLEDEQFF.

This clone was detected a few times. V and J are TRBV7-9 and TRBJ2-5; TRBD2 is a possible D gene (5 bases). The DNA end is a closer match to TRBJ2-7, so the J assignment may be wrong. This CDR3 region has 15 residues. Per the germline V gene, CDR1 is SEHNR and CDR2 is FQNEAQ (reference sequence). CDR3: CASSPRGSRAYEQYF. The CDR3 bases are TGTGCCAGCAGCCCCCGCGGGTCGCGGGCTTACGAGCAGTACTTC.

The chain recombines TRBV7-9 with TRBJ2-1, with 12 bases aligning to TRBD2. The length of the CDR3 is 15 residues. Losses at the gene ends were 7 bases for V and 8 bases for J; bases not matched to a gene: 9. CDR1 and CDR2 (germline): SEHNR, FQNEAQ (reference sequence). The CDR3 bases are TGTGCCAGCACCCTCCTAGCGGGAGGGCCGGATGAGCAGTTCTTC. As protein: CASTLLAGGPDEQFF.

This chain's CDR3 is CAWEFRVTEAFF. The CDR3 DNA sequence: TGTGCCTGGGAATTCCGGGTGACTGAAGCTTTCTTT. The rearrangement links TRBV30 to TRBJ1-1; D unresolved. Germline CDR1 is GTSNPN and CDR2 is SVGIG (reference sequence). CDR3 length equals 12 residues. V lost 5 bases, J lost 5 bases, and 12 bases lay in between.

The rearrangement links TRBV29-1 to TRBJ2-6; 11 bases are a match to TRBD1. Germline lookup yields CDR1 SQVTM and CDR2 ANQGSEA. The CDR3 sequence is 17 residues long. The CDR3 DNA is TGCAACTTAAGGACAGGGGGCTCCAACTCTGGGGCCAACGTCCTGACTTTC. Residues: CNLRTGGSNSGANVLTF.